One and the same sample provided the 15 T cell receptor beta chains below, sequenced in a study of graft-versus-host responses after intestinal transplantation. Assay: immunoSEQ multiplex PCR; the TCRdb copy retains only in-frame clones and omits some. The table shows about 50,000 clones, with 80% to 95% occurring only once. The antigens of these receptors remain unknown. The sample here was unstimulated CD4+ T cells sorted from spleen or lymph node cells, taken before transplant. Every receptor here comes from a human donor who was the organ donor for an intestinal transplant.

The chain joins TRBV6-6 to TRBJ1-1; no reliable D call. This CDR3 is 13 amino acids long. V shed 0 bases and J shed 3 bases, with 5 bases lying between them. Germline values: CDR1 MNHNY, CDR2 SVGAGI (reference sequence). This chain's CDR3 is CASSYSADTEAFF. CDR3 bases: TGTGCCAGCAGTTACTCGGCTGACACTGAAGCTTTCTTT.

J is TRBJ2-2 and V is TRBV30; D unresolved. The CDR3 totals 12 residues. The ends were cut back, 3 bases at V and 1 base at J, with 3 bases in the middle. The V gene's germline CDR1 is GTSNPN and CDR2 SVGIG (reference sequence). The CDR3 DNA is TGTGCCTGGAGCGGGAACACCGGGGAGCTGTTTTTT. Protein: CAWSGNTGELFF.

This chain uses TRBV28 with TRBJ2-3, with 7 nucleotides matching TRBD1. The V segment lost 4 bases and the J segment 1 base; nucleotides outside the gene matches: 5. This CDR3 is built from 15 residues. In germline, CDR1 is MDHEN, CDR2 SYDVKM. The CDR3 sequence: CASSWDRTGTDTQYF. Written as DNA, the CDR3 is TGTGCCAGCAGTTGGGACAGAACCGGCACAGATACGCAGTATTTT.

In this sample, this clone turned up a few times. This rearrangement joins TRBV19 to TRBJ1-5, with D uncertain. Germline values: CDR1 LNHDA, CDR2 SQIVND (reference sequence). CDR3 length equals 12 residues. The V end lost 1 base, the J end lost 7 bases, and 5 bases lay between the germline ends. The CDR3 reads CASSIVSQPQHF. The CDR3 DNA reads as TGTGCCAGTAGTATAGTCTCCCAGCCCCAGCATTTT.

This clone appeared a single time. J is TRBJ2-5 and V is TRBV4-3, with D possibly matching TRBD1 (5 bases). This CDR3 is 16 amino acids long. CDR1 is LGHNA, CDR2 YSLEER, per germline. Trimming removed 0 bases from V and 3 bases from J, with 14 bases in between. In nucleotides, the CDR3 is TGCGCCAGCAGCCAAGATGTGGCCCTAGGGGAAGAGACCCAGTACTTC. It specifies CASSQDVALGEETQYF.

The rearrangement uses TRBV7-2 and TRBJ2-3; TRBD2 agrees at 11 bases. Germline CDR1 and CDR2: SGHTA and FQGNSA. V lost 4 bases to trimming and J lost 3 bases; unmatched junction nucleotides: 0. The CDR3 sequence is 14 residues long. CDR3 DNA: TGTGCCAGCAGCTGGACTAGCGGGACAGATACGCAGTATTTT. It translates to CASSWTSGTDTQYF. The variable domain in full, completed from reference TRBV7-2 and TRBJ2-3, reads GAGVSQSPSNKVTEKGKDVELRCDPISGHTALYWYRQSLGQGLEFLIYFQGNSAPDKSGLPSDRFSAERTGGSVSTLTIQRTQQEDSAVYLCASSWTSGTDTQYFGPGTRLTVL.

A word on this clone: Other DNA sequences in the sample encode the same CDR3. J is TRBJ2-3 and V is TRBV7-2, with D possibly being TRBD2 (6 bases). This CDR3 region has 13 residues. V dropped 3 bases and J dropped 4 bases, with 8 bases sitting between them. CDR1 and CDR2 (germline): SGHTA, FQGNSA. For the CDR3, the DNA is TGTGCCAGCAGCTTGACGGGAGCAGATACGCAGTATTTT. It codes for CASSLTGADTQYF. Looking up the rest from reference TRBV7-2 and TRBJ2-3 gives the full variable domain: GAGVSQSPSNKVTEKGKDVELRCDPISGHTALYWYRQSLGQGLEFLIYFQGNSAPDKSGLPSDRFSAERTGGSVSTLTIQRTQQEDSAVYLCASSLTGADTQYFGPGTRLTVL.

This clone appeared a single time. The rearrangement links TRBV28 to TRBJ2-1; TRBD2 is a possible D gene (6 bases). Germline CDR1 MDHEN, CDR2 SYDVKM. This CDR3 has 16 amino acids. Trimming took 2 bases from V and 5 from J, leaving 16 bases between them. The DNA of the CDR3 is TGTGCCAGCAGTTTACGCAACAGGCGGGATCACAATGAGCAGTTCTTC. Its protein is CASSLRNRRDHNEQFF.

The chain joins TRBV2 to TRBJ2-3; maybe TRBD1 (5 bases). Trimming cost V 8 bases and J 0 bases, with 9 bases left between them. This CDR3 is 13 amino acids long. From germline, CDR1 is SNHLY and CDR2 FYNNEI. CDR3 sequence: CASQGASTDTQYF. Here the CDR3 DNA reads TGTGCCAGCCAGGGTGCTAGCACAGATACGCAGTATTTT. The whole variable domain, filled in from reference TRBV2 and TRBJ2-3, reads EPEVTQTPSHQVTQMGQEVILRCVPISNHLYFYWYRQILGQKVEFLVSFYNNEISEKSEIFDDQFSVERPDGSNFTLKIRSTKLEDSAMYFCASQGASTDTQYFGPGTRLTVL.

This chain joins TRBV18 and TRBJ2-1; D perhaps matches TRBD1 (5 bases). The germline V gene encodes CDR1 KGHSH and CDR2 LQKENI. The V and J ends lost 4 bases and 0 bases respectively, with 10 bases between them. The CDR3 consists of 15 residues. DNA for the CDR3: TGTGCCAGCTCACTGACAGAATACTCCTACAATGAGCAGTTCTTC. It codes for CASSLTEYSYNEQFF.

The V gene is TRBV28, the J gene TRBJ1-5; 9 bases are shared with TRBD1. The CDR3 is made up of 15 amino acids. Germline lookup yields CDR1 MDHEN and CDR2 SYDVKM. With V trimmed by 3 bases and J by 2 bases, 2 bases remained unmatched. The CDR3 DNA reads TGTGCCAGCAGTTTCTGGACAGGGGGCAATCAGCCCCAGCATTTT. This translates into CASSFWTGGNQPQHF.

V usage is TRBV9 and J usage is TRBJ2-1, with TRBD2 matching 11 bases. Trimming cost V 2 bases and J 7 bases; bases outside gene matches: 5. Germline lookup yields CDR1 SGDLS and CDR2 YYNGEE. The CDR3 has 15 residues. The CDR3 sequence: CASSVGGTSGNEQFF. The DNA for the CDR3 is TGTGCCAGCAGCGTTGGGGGGACTAGCGGTAATGAGCAGTTCTTC.

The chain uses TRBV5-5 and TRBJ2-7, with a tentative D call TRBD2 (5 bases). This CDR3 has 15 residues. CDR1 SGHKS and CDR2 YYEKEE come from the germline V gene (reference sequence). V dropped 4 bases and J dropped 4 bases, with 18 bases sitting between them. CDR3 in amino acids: CASSPYAGLSYEQYF. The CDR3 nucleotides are TGTGCCAGCAGCCCCTACGCAGGACTGAGTTACGAGCAGTACTTC.

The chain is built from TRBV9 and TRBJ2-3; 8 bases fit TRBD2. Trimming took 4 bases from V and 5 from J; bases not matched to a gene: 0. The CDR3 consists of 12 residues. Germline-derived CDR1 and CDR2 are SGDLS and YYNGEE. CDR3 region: CASSRGGDTQYF. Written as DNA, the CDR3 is TGTGCCAGCAGCCGGGGGGGAGATACGCAGTATTTT. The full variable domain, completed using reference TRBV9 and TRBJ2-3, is DSGVTQTPKHLITATGQRVTLRCSPRSGDLSVYWYQQSLDQGLQFLIQYYNGEERAKGNILERFSAQQFPDLHSELNLSSLELGDSALYFCASSRGGDTQYFGPGTRLTVL.

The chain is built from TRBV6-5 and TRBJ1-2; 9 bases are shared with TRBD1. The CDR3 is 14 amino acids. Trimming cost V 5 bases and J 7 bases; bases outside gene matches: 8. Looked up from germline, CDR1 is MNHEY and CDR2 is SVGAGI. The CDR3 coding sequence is TGTGCCAGCAGTGCAACGGACAGGGGTCCTGGCTACACCTTC. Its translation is CASSATDRGPGYTF.